The clone carrying this TCR beta chain was counted many times. What it binds is unknown. The data derive from a study of spatial heterogeneity in lung cancer. For the study at large: Unique TCR and UMI combinations averaged more than ten appearances each in raw reads. Findings of the study overall: Resection blood, more than follow-up blood, showed ubiquitous expanded tumor TCRs.

Regarding time point: sample taken at primary tumor resection. Whole RNA from tumor, nontumor lung or frozen PBMC was sequenced unsorted. Carried by each TCR cDNA molecule was a unique molecular identifier. TCRdb reprocessed the 5' RACE reads via MiXCR and lists one record per CDR3 protein. The repertoire holds 60,000 to 90,000 distinct CDR3 sequences, with roughly 13% as singletons. The sample in question was PBMCs, obtained at surgery. The clonotype originates from a male donor with early-stage non-small cell lung cancer.

CDR3 loop: CSVTTGTYEQYF. CDR3 sequence (DNA): TGCAGCGTTACCACCGGGACCTACGAGCAGTACTTC. The J gene is TRBJ2-7, the V gene TRBV29-1, with D tentatively TRBD2 (5 bases). V gave up 5 bases and J gave up 2 bases, with 10 bases separating them. Germline V gene lookup returns CDR1 SQVTM and CDR2 ANQGSEA. This CDR3 has 12 residues.